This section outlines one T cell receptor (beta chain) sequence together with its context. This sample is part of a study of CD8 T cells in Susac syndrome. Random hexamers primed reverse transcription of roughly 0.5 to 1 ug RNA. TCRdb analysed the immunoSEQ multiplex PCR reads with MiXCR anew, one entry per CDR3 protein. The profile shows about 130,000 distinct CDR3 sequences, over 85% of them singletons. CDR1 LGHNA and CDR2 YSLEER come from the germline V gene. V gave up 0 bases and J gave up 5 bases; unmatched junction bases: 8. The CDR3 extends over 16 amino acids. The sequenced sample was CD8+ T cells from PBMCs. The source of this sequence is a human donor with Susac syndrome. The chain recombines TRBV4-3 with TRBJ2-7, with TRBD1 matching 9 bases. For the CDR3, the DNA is TGCGCCAGCAGCCAAGATCTGGGACAGGGAAGCGACGAGCAGTACTTC. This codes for CASSQDLGQGSDEQYF.